The rows below give T cell receptor beta chains drawn from one sample of a study of beta chain features in type 1 diabetes. TCRdb's copy holds only in-frame clones and misses some; the assay was immunoSEQ multiplex PCR. The table includes about 240,000 clones, 27% detected once. The sequenced sample consisted of central memory CD4+ T cells from blood. The receptor source for this set is a young man in good health. CDR3s include the opening cysteine and the closing phenylalanine or tryptophan. D genes are given only for firm matches. Size is stated for part of the rows, as once, few or many counts, or as a class when the clone is expanded.

J gene: TRBJ2-5; clone size: many; D gene: TRBD2; V gene: TRBV19; CDR3 protein: CASRGLAEETQYF; CDR3 DNA: TGTGCCAGTAGGGGACTAGCGGAAGAGACCCAGTACTTC
J gene: TRBJ1-2; clone size: NA; D gene: NA; V gene: TRBV30; CDR3 protein: CAWRTEANYGYTF; CDR3 DNA: TGTGCCTGGAGGACAGAAGCTAACTATGGCTACACCTTC
J gene: TRBJ1-2; clone size: NA; D gene: NA; V gene: TRBV27; CDR3 protein: CASPNRGSNYGYTF; CDR3 DNA: TGTGCCAGCCCAAATCGGGGCAGTAACTATGGCTACACCTTC
J gene: TRBJ2-5; clone size: NA; D gene: NA; V gene: TRBV20-1; CDR3 protein: CSASPKETQYF; CDR3 DNA: TGCAGTGCTAGCCCTAAAGAGACCCAGTACTTC
J gene: TRBJ2-3; clone size: NA; D gene: NA; V gene: TRBV5-1; CDR3 protein: CASSSGDTDTQYF; CDR3 DNA: TGCGCCAGCAGTTCAGGAGACACAGATACGCAGTATTTT
J gene: TRBJ1-1; clone size: NA; D gene: NA; V gene: TRBV6-1; CDR3 protein: CASSEVGAAFF; CDR3 DNA: TGTGCCAGCAGTGAAGTCGGGGCAGCTTTCTTT
J gene: TRBJ2-2; clone size: few; D gene: NA; V gene: TRBV18; CDR3 protein: CASSPHPLTGAGELFF; CDR3 DNA: TGTGCCAGCTCACCACATCCTCTAACGGGGGCCGGGGAGCTGTTTTTT
J gene: TRBJ2-5; clone size: NA; D gene: NA; V gene: TRBV29-1; CDR3 protein: CSVEVADVKDQYF; CDR3 DNA: TGCAGCGTTGAAGTCGCGGACGTTAAGGACCAGTACTTC
J gene: TRBJ2-3; clone size: NA; D gene: TRBD2; V gene: TRBV30; CDR3 protein: CARLAGGSTDTQYF; CDR3 DNA: TGTGCCCGACTAGCGGGGGGGAGCACAGATACGCAGTATTTT
J gene: TRBJ1-5; clone size: few; D gene: NA; V gene: TRBV7-2; CDR3 protein: CASTPFGGQPQHF; CDR3 DNA: TGTGCCAGCACCCCGTTCGGCGGTCAGCCCCAGCATTTT
J gene: TRBJ1-5; clone size: few; D gene: TRBD1; V gene: TRBV2; CDR3 protein: CASSGDRNVANQPQHF; CDR3 DNA: TGTGCCAGCAGTGGGGACAGAAATGTGGCCAATCAGCCCCAGCATTTT
J gene: TRBJ2-5; clone size: few; D gene: NA; V gene: TRBV7-7; CDR3 protein: CASRAGRTAQETQYF; CDR3 DNA: TGTGCCAGCAGAGCGGGCCGGACAGCACAAGAGACCCAGTACTTC
J gene: TRBJ2-7; clone size: few; D gene: NA; V gene: TRBV9; CDR3 protein: CASSVAVAATYEQYF; CDR3 DNA: TGTGCCAGCAGCGTAGCTGTTGCGGCTACCTACGAGCAGTACTTC
J gene: TRBJ2-1; clone size: few; D gene: TRBD2; V gene: TRBV5-6; CDR3 protein: CASSYGLAGGPQNEQFF; CDR3 DNA: TGTGCCAGCAGCTATGGACTAGCGGGAGGGCCTCAGAATGAGCAGTTCTTC
J gene: TRBJ2-2; clone size: NA; D gene: NA; V gene: TRBV5-1; CDR3 protein: CASRIDTGELFF; CDR3 DNA: TGCGCCAGCAGGATTGACACCGGGGAGCTGTTTTTT
J gene: TRBJ2-1; clone size: NA; D gene: TRBD2; V gene: TRBV30; CDR3 protein: CAWSVQAGPYNEQFF; CDR3 DNA: TGTGCCTGGAGTGTACAAGCGGGACCATACAATGAGCAGTTCTTC
J gene: TRBJ2-2; clone size: NA; D gene: TRBD2; V gene: TRBV7-8; CDR3 protein: CASSSGASGLTGELFF; CDR3 DNA: TGTGCCAGCAGCTCCGGCGCTAGCGGGCTCACCGGGGAGCTGTTTTTT
J gene: TRBJ2-5; clone size: NA; D gene: NA; V gene: TRBV18; CDR3 protein: CASSPGTPQETQYF; CDR3 DNA: TGTGCCAGCTCACCTGGGACACCCCAAGAGACCCAGTACTTC